What follows are 14 T cell receptor beta chains derived from one specimen sequenced in a study of CD8 T cells in ankylosing spondylitis. Each CDR3 protein gets one entry after TCRdb re-called the 5' RACE reads with MiXCR. The top ten clones hold roughly 15% of a sample with about 160,000 distinct CDR3 sequences, around 43% of them seen once. The sample consisted of synovial fluid, either unsorted or a sorted T cell fraction (not recorded which). The source of these receptors is a male donor with ankylosing spondylitis.

The chain uses TRBV3-1 and TRBJ2-1; no clear D gene. The germline V and J ends were trimmed by 0 bases and 4 bases, with 10 bases remaining between them. Germline lookup yields CDR1 LGHDT and CDR2 YNNKEL (reference sequence). This CDR3 has 15 amino acids. The DNA for the CDR3 is TGTGCCAGCAGCCAAGACAGAGCAATATACAATGAGCAGTTCTTC. Translation gives CASSQDRAIYNEQFF.

This clonotype occurred many times. The chain uses TRBV6-1 and TRBJ1-1; D possibly corresponds to TRBD1 (5 bases). Germline-derived CDR1 and CDR2 are MNHNS and SASEGT. Deletions cut 5 bases from V and 3 bases from J, with 10 bases between. The CDR3 is 13 residues long. In DNA form, the CDR3 reads TGTGCCAGCAGTCCTCCGGGGGACACTGAAGCTTTCTTT. Its protein product is CASSPPGDTEAFF.

This clonotype was seen only once. The chain has TRBV20-1 and TRBJ2-6; 9 positions match TRBD1. Germline-derived CDR1 and CDR2 are DFQATT and SNEGSKA (reference sequence). This CDR3 is 19 amino acids long. V shed 5 bases, J shed 2 bases, and the junction held 16 bases outside the gene matches. CDR3 DNA: TGCAGTGCTGGTGGTAGACCCGGGACAGGGTGGCCTGGGGCCAACGTCCTGACTTTC. It specifies CSAGGRPGTGWPGANVLTF.

This clonotype was seen only a few times. The chain combines TRBV18 with TRBJ2-3; maybe TRBD1 (6 bases). V lost 3 bases and J 0 bases, leaving 16 bases between the germline ends. This CDR3 region has 17 residues. Germline values: CDR1 KGHSH, CDR2 LQKENI. The CDR3 spells CASSPKTTGSSTDTQYF. The CDR3 DNA follows: TGTGCCAGCTCACCTAAAACGACAGGATCTAGCACAGATACGCAGTATTTT.

V is TRBV7-9 and J is TRBJ2-4, with TRBD1 matching over 7 bases. V was clipped by 5 bases and J by 0 bases; unmatched bases: 10. Germline V gene lookup returns CDR1 SEHNR and CDR2 FQNEAQ (reference sequence). This CDR3 has 17 residues. CDR3 sequence (DNA): TGTGCCAGCAGCCCATTACGGGACAGACTAGCCAAAAACATTCAGTACTTC. Translated, it gives CASSPLRDRLAKNIQYF.

This clonotype was seen repeatedly, ten times or more. The chain joins TRBV7-9 to TRBJ2-2; a possible D gene is TRBD1 (5 bases). Germline assignment: CDR1 SEHNR and CDR2 FQNEAQ (reference sequence). The CDR3 runs 17 residues. V lost 5 bases to trimming and J lost 5 bases, with 21 bases between them. The CDR3 DNA is TGTGCCAGCAGCCCTCCTCAGGCAGGGTTGGTGACCGGGGAGCTGTTTTTT. Its protein product is CASSPPQAGLVTGELFF.

This clonotype has ten or more counts. The rearrangement uses TRBV2 and TRBJ2-5; 8 bases match TRBD2. The CDR3 has 15 residues. Germline values: CDR1 SNHLY, CDR2 FYNNEI. V dropped 7 bases and J dropped 4; count of bases not matched to a gene: 11. CDR3 region: CASTEWIAGRETQYF. In DNA, the CDR3 is TGTGCCAGCACCGAATGGATAGCGGGGAGAGAGACCCAGTACTTC.

This chain links TRBV7-9 with TRBJ2-7; 9 nucleotides align to TRBD1. CDR1 and CDR2 (germline): SEHNR, FQNEAQ (reference sequence). V shed 4 bases, J shed 0 bases, and the junction held 7 bases outside the gene matches. This CDR3 is 16 amino acids long. This chain's CDR3 is CASSWSGTGSSYEQYF. DNA for the CDR3: TGTGCCAGCAGCTGGAGTGGGACAGGGAGCTCCTACGAGCAGTACTTC.

This chain joins TRBV20-1 and TRBJ2-2; D remains ambiguous. Trimming removed 3 bases from V and 0 bases from J, with 11 bases in between. This CDR3 has 15 amino acids. From germline, CDR1 is DFQATT and CDR2 SNEGSKA (reference sequence). CDR3 nucleotide sequence: TGCAGTGCTAGGTGGGAAACCTCGAACACCGGGGAGCTGTTTTTT. This gives the protein CSARWETSNTGELFF.

The genes are TRBV6-1 and TRBJ1-5; 9 positions agree with TRBD1. The V gene's germline CDR1 is MNHNS and CDR2 SASEGT. CDR3 length equals 16 residues. J gave up 3 bases and V 6 bases, and 9 bases lay outside the gene matches. The CDR3 is CASSPTGGYVNQPQHF. CDR3 bases: TGTGCCAGCAGCCCGACAGGGGGTTATGTCAATCAGCCCCAGCATTTT.

The chain is built from TRBV15 and TRBJ1-1; D is undetermined. The V gene's germline CDR1 is LNHNV and CDR2 YYDKDF (reference sequence). The CDR3 totals 15 residues. V was clipped by 1 base and J by 1 base, with 10 bases between them. The CDR3 DNA follows: TGTGCCACCAGCAGAGCTGGGCTCAAGAACACTGAAGCTTTCTTT. Translating it yields CATSRAGLKNTEAFF.

This clonotype has just a few counts. This chain links TRBV7-9 with TRBJ1-1; 8 bases are shared with TRBD1. V gave up 3 bases and J gave up 7 bases; unmatched junction bases: 4. Germline V gene data show CDR1 as SEHNR and CDR2 as FQNEAQ (reference sequence). There are 13 residues in the CDR3. The CDR3 nucleotides read TGTGCCAGCAGCTTCGACAGGGGCGGTGAAGCTTTCTTT. Amino acids: CASSFDRGGEAFF. The entire variable domain, with the rest obtained from reference TRBV7-9 and TRBJ1-1, is as follows: DTGVSQNPRHKITKRGQNVTFRCDPISEHNRLYWYRQTLGQGPEFLTYFQNEAQLEKSRLLSDRFSAERPKGSFSTLEIQRTEQGDSAMYLCASSFDRGGEAFFGQGTRLTVV.

The V gene is TRBV5-5, the J gene TRBJ2-3; D is uncertain. The V end was cut by 2 bases, the J end by 8 bases, with 6 bases between. Per the germline V gene, CDR1 is SGHKS and CDR2 is YYEKEE (reference sequence). CDR3 length: 11 residues. The DNA of the CDR3 is TGTGCCAGCAGCTTCCTTATTACGCAGTATTTT. This gives the protein CASSFLITQYF. Using reference TRBV5-5 and TRBJ2-3 for the parts outside the CDR3, the full variable domain is DAGVTQSPTHLIKTRGQQVTLRCSPISGHKSVSWYQQVLGQGPQFIFQYYEKEERGRGNFPDRFSARQFPNYSSELNVNALLLGDSALYLCASSFLITQYFGPGTRLTVL.

In DNA form, the CDR3 reads TGCGCCAGCAGTGAGGAATGGAACACTGAAGCTTTCTTT. It codes for CASSEEWNTEAFF. This rearrangement joins TRBV10-2 to TRBJ1-1; D is uncertain. CDR3 length: 13 residues. V was shortened by 2 bases and J by 1 base, with 5 bases between the two germline ends. Germline loops: CDR1 WSHSY, CDR2 SAAADI.